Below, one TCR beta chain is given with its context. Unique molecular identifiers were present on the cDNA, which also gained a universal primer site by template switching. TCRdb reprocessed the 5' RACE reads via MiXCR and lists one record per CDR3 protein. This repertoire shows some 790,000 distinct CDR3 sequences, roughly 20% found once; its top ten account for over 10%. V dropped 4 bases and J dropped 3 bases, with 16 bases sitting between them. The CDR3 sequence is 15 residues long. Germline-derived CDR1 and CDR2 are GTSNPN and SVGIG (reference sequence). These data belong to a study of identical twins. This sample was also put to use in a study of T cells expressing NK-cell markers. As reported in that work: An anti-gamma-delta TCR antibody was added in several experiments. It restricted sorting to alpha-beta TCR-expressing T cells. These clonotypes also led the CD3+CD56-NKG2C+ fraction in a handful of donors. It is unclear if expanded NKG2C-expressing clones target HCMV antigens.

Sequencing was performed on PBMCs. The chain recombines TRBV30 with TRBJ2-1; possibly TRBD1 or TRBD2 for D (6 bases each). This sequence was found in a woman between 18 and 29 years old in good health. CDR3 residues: CAWTLRGGIYNEQFF. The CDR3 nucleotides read TGTGCCTGGACCCTCCGAGGGGGGATCTACAATGAGCAGTTCTTC.